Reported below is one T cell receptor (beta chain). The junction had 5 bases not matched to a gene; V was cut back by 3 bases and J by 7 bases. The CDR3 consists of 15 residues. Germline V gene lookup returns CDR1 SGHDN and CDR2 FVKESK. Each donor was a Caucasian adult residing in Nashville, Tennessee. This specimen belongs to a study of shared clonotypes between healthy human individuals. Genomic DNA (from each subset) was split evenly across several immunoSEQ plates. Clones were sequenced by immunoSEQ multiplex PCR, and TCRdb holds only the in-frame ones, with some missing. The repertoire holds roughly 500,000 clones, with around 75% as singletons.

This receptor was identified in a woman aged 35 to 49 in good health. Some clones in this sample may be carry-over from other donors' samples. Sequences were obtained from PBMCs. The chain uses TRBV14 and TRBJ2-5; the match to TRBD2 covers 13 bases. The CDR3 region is CASSQGLAGFGTQYF. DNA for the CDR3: TGTGCCAGCAGCCAGGGACTAGCGGGATTCGGGACCCAGTACTTC.